Shown below are 13 T cell receptor beta chains from a single sample sequenced in a study of blood T cell repertoires in COVID-19. Some clones are missing from TCRdb's copy, which holds only in-frame ones; the method was immunoSEQ multiplex PCR. Of approximately 240,000 clones in the sample, less than 85% were seen once. The sample was peripheral blood. These receptors came from an elderly woman with active or convalescent COVID-19.

This chain uses TRBV19 with TRBJ1-2, with D unclear. The germline V and J ends were trimmed by 9 bases and 5 bases, with 16 bases remaining between them. The CDR3 is made up of 13 amino acids. The germline V gene encodes CDR1 LNHDA and CDR2 SQIVND (reference sequence). The CDR3 protein is CASSPTEGYGYTF. The CDR3 DNA is TGTGCCAGCAGTCCGACCGAGGGATATGGCTACACCTTC.

This sequence joins TRBV5-4 and TRBJ1-1; D not resolved. The CDR3 extends over 16 amino acids. V gave up 2 bases and J gave up 1 base, with 15 bases separating them. Germline V gives CDR1 SGHNT, CDR2 YYREEE (reference sequence). The CDR3 DNA follows: TGTGCCAGCAGCTTCTCTCTTTCCACGAGGAACACTGAAGCTTTCTTT. Amino acids: CASSFSLSTRNTEAFF.

In this sample, this clone turned up a few times. The V gene is TRBV4-2, the J gene TRBJ2-7; weak D call: TRBD2 (6 bases). Trimming took off 1 base at V and 0 bases at J, with 13 bases between the two ends. CDR1 LGHNA and CDR2 YNFKEQ come from the germline V gene. CDR3 size: 16 residues. The CDR3 reads CASSQGPAGDSYEQYF. The CDR3, as DNA: TGTGCCAGCAGCCAAGGTCCAGCGGGCGACTCCTACGAGCAGTACTTC.

This chain uses TRBV6-1 with TRBJ1-1; D gene uncertain. The V gene's germline CDR1 is MNHNS and CDR2 SASEGT. V lost 1 base to trimming and J lost 3 bases, with 9 bases between them. This CDR3 spans 14 amino acids. This chain's CDR3 is CASSEGTGYTEAFF. Here the CDR3 DNA reads TGTGCCAGCAGTGAAGGGACGGGGTACACTGAAGCTTTCTTT.

This chain joins TRBV6-5 and TRBJ2-7, with 9 bases identical to TRBD1. V was pared by 8 bases and J by 3 bases, with 11 bases of the junction left unmatched. This CDR3 is 15 amino acids long. CDR1 MNHEY and CDR2 SVGAGI come from the germline V gene. CDR3 sequence: CASRWGQGADYEQYF. The CDR3, as DNA: TGTGCCAGCCGCTGGGGACAGGGTGCTGACTACGAGCAGTACTTC.

This clone turned up a few times. The V call is TRBV23-1, the J call TRBJ1-5; D is uncertain. TRBV23-1 is filed as an ORF, its function uncertain. The CDR3 contains 16 residues. Trimming cost V 0 bases and J 2 bases, with 11 bases left between them. The CDR3 bases are TGCGCCAGCAGTCAATCCGCAGGACTGGGCAATCAGCCCCAGCATTTT. Its protein is CASSQSAGLGNQPQHF.

The V gene is TRBV10-2, the J gene TRBJ1-4; TRBD1 is a possible D gene (5 bases). The CDR3 has 16 residues. The V and J ends lost 4 bases and 3 bases respectively, with 15 bases between them. Germline V gene sequence: CDR1 WSHSY, CDR2 SAAADI. In DNA form, the CDR3 reads TGCGCCAGCAGTGCACGTAGGGAAGGGGCTAATGAAAAACTGTTTTTT. Its protein product is CASSARREGANEKLFF.

The CDR3 DNA reads TGTGCCAGCAGCCTGGACTCCCTGGGGTACGAGCAGTACTTC. Encoded protein: CASSLDSLGYEQYF. The chain is built from TRBV7-2 and TRBJ2-7; a possible D gene is TRBD2 (5 bases). V was pared by 5 bases and J by 4 bases, with 15 bases between. There are 14 residues in the CDR3. Germline CDR1 reads SGHTA; CDR2 reads FQGNSA.

There are a few counts of this clone. The chain carries TRBV25-1 and TRBJ1-2; TRBD1 is a possible D gene (6 bases). Germline CDR1 is MGHDK and CDR2 is SYGVNS. The CDR3 has 17 amino acids. V lost 5 bases, J lost 0 bases, and 19 bases lay in between. CDR3 sequence: CASSSTGHDFTNYGYTF. The CDR3 nucleotides read TGTGCCAGCAGTTCTACGGGACACGATTTTACTAACTATGGCTACACCTTC.

This chain uses TRBV5-1 with TRBJ1-1; 8 bases line up with TRBD1. Germline CDR1 SGHRS, CDR2 YFSETQ. The CDR3 runs to 16 residues. J lost 0 bases, V lost 0 bases, and 4 bases had no gene match. The CDR3 DNA is TGCGCCAGCAGCTTGGGGCCAGGGGGCATGAACACTGAAGCTTTCTTT. Residues: CASSLGPGGMNTEAFF.

The chain uses TRBV21-1 and TRBJ1-5; the table's D call, TRBD1, was not checked against the DNA. TRBV21-1 is flagged as a pseudogene. The CDR3 has 14 amino acids. DNA for the CDR3: TGTGCCGGATCAACAGGGCGTAGCAATCAGCCCCAGCATTTT. Its protein product is CAGSTGRSNQPQHF.

The chain employs TRBV7-2 and TRBJ2-1, with D perhaps TRBD1 (5 bases). Trimming cost V 5 bases and J 0 bases, with 8 bases left between them. The CDR3 consists of 14 residues. Germline CDR1 reads SGHTA; CDR2 reads FQGNSA. The CDR3 protein is CASSRQGSYNEQFF. CDR3 sequence (DNA): TGTGCCAGCAGCCGTCAGGGCTCCTACAATGAGCAGTTCTTC.

This clone has just a few counts. The gene calls are TRBV7-6 and TRBJ1-1, with TRBD1 as a possible D gene (6 bases). This CDR3 region has 15 residues. V dropped 5 bases and J dropped 0 bases, with 13 bases sitting between them. Looked up from germline, CDR1 is SGHVS and CDR2 is FNYEAQ. The CDR3 region has the DNA TGTGCCAGCAGCCAAACAGGGTTCTTGAACACTGAAGCTTTCTTT. Its translation is CASSQTGFLNTEAFF.